The T cell receptor beta chain under discussion was sequenced for a study of T cell responses to AZD1222 COVID-19 vaccine (TCRdb year 2021). Some background on the complete study: AZD1222 recipients with second doses at about 4 weeks or about 12 weeks were pooled, because spike-specific TCR depth and breadth did not differ between schedules. Trial participants were enrolled into age subgroups of 18-55, 56-69 and 70-plus years, which contained approximately 150, 28 and 58 TCR-sequenced participants, respectively. A total of approximately 250 trial participants underwent TCR sequencing, of whom 207 had received two doses of AZD1222 and roughly 26 had received two doses of the MenACWY control vaccine.

Interpreted using the paper, the time point label stands for: baseline before first vaccination. The vaccinee samples were drawn from two UK trials, COV001 and COV002, one of which was a single-blind randomized controlled phase 2/3 trial testing AZD1222 (ChAdOx1 nCoV-19) in healthy adults. Trial participant PBMC samples were collected at day 0 and day 28 after the second dose for TCRbeta chain sequencing. The CDR3 regions of human TCRbeta chains were analyzed by immunosequencing. In the paper's pipeline: TCRs in the repertoires were compared against a reference library of SARS-CoV-2-specific TCRs that had been generated with the MIRA antigen-specificity platform. Breadth was defined as the fraction of unique TCRs that were SARS-CoV-2-associated, and depth was defined as the fraction of total T cells that were SARS-CoV-2-associated. Using the MIRA data, every spike-specific TCR was mapped to the spike region that the TCR reacted to and assigned to either a CD4 or a CD8 class. Log10-transformed breadth and depth values were compared by one-way ANOVA with Sidak's multiple comparisons tests. TCRdb's version of the immuneACCESS table is confined to in-frame rearrangements and falls short of the full clone set. An unresolved V gene accounts for under half of the shortfall where checked; the remainder is of unknown origin. The DNA was the basis for D and trimming; V, J and clone size are from that table. The sample data list around 120,000 clones, and about 88% of these were observed just once. Of the sample, around 30% falls within the top ten clones.

Broader findings and caveats from the paper: Because no samples from the day 14 peak response were available, repertoires could be characterized only after the peak T cell response. The 56-69-year group was small, and its depth increase did not reach significance, likely because of low power. The vaccine-associated CD4 TCRs covered the entire spike protein, and the dominant responses fell in regions 160-218 and 743-854. Epitopes outside the regions mutated in the B.1.351 and B.1.1.7 variants were reportedly recognized by nearly half of the unique spike-specific TCRs. Participants were mostly white British, with more females than males. The authors suggested clonal diversity may have been underestimated. Only six or seven AZD1222 recipients were SARS-CoV-2 seropositive at baseline, limiting conclusions about previously exposed vaccinees. Spike-specific TCR breadth and depth rose significantly after two AZD1222 doses compared with day 0 and with MenACWY recipients.

A word on this clone: Its antigen is still unknown. Compared with germline, one end of the junction differs, possibly owing to a read error.

The source of this sequence is an adult in good health. The specimen comprised peripheral blood, sampled on day 0 of AZD1222 vaccination.

The CDR3 region has the sequence CASSRGQGPFEDF. The sequenced DNA: TGTGCCAGCAGCCGCGGACAGGGTCCCTTTGAGGATTTT. This sequence uses TRBV5-8 and TRBJ1-4; TRBD1 fits 8 bases in the junction. Spanning cysteine to phenylalanine, the CDR3 consists of 13 amino acids. Only the CDR3 DNA is retained, 39 bases long and in frame from the first base. The CDR1 and CDR2 encoded by the germline V gene are SGHTS and YDEGEE.